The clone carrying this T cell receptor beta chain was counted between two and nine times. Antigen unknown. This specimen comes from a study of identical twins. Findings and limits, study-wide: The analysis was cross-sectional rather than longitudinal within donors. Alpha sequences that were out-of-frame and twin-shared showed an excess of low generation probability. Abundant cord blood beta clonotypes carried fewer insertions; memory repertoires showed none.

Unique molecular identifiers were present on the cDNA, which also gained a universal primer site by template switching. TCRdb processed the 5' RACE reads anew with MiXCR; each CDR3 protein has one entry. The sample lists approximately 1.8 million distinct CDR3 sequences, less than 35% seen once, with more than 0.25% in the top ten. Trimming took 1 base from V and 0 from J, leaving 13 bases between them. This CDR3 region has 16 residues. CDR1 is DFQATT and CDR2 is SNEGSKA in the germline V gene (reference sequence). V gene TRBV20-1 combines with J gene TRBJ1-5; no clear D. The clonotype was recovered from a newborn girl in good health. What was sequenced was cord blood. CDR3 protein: CSARVTEVNSNQPQHF. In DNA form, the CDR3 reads TGCAGTGCTAGAGTGACGGAAGTCAATAGCAATCAGCCCCAGCATTTT.